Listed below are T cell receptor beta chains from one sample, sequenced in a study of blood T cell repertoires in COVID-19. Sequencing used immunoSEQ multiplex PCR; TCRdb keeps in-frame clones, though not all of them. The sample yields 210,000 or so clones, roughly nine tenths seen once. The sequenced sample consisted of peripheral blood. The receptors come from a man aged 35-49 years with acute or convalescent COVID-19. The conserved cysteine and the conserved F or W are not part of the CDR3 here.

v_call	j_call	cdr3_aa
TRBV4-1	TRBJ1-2	ASSPTGTGINYGYT
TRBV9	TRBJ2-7	ASSVSGHEQY
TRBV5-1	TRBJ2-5	ASSEQPGAQETQY
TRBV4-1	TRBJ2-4	ASSPPGQRDIQY
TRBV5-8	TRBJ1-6	ASSPPGSYNSPLH
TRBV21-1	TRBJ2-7	ASFRGRSYEQY
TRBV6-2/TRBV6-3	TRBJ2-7	ASSQDSYEQY
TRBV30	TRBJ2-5	AWKGQGQETQY
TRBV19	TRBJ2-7	ASSIRGRSYEQY
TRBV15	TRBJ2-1	ATSRERTSGGNNEQF
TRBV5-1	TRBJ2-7	ASSLGRQYVKEQY
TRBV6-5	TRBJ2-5	ASSYSGTGVGETQY
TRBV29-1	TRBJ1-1	SVDQGMGTEAF
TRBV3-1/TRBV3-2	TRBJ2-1	ASSQSGNRVDNEQF